This record concerns one TCR beta chain sequence. Its antigen is as yet unknown. Here immunoSEQ multiplex PCR was the method, and the copy in TCRdb shows in-frame clones only, minus some. The sample contains more than 150,000 clones, just under 90% of which appear only once. This sample was taken from a study of T cell responses to AZD1222 COVID-19 vaccine. Across the whole study: It was second doses at about 4 or about 12 weeks that were pooled.

General observations from the study: Targeting of unmutated variant regions was reportedly seen in nearly half of spike-specific TCRs. Along spike, vaccine-associated CD4 TCRs were found throughout, with dominance at 160-218 and 743-854. Receipt of two AZD1222 doses was followed by a rise in Spike-specific TCR breadth and depth.

V was clipped by 0 bases and J by 2 bases, with 11 bases between them. Germline CDR1 is WSHSY and CDR2 is SAAADI. The CDR3 contains 16 residues. The source is an adult in good health. Here the sequenced sample was peripheral blood, taken on day 0 of AZD1222 vaccination. The rearrangement links TRBV10-2 to TRBJ1-3; D unresolved. The chain's CDR3 is CASSESAGIAGNTIYF. The CDR3 nucleotides are TGCGCCAGCAGTGAGTCTGCGGGGATAGCTGGAAACACCATATATTTT.